What follows are 17 T cell receptor beta chains derived from one specimen sequenced in a study of blood T cell repertoires in COVID-19. Clones were sequenced by immunoSEQ multiplex PCR, and TCRdb holds only the in-frame ones, with some missing. The sample lists around 500,000 clones; approximately 85% were seen once. Input material: peripheral blood. These TCRs come from a human donor in a cohort sampled during active COVID-19.

This rearrangement joins TRBV18 to TRBJ2-3; 8 nucleotides match TRBD1. The CDR3 is 15 residues long. J lost 0 bases, V lost 4 bases, and 3 bases had no gene match. Germline lookup yields CDR1 KGHSH and CDR2 LQKENI. Here the CDR3 reads CASSLWTGSTDTQYF. The CDR3 coding sequence is TGTGCCAGCTCACTATGGACAGGGAGCACAGATACGCAGTATTTT.

J is TRBJ2-3 and V is TRBV27; D not resolved. Trimming shortened V by 2 bases and J by 3 bases, and 12 bases separated the two germline ends. The germline V gene has CDR1 MNHEY and CDR2 SMNVEV (reference sequence). This CDR3 spans 15 amino acids. The CDR3: CASSLGPVGTDTQYF. The CDR3 region has the DNA TGTGCCAGCAGTTTAGGGCCAGTAGGTACAGATACGCAGTATTTT.

The V call is TRBV12-5, the J call TRBJ2-3; TRBD2 matches 8 bases. CDR3 length equals 17 residues. The V and J ends lost 0 bases and 4 bases, in that order; junction bases with no gene match: 9. CDR1 and CDR2 from the germline V gene are LGHNT and FRNRAP. CDR3 in DNA: TGTGCTAGTGGTTTGGTACTAGAGGGACTAGGACCAGATACGCAGTATTTT. Protein product: CASGLVLEGLGPDTQYF.

V is TRBV6-5 and J is TRBJ1-2, with D perhaps TRBD1 (5 bases). From germline, CDR1 is MNHEY and CDR2 SVGAGI. V gave up 5 bases and J gave up 1 base, with 8 bases separating them. This CDR3 is built from 13 residues. The CDR3 loop reads CASSIDSNYGYTF. The DNA for the CDR3 is TGTGCCAGCAGTATTGACAGTAACTATGGCTACACCTTC.

This clone was seen more than once but under ten times. This rearrangement joins TRBV12-3 or TRBV12-4 to TRBJ1-1; no clear D. This CDR3 has 13 residues. V dropped 5 bases and J dropped 2 bases, with 9 bases sitting between them. The CDR3 reads CASSPRENTEAFF. The DNA for the CDR3 is TGTGCCAGCAGTCCCCGGGAAAACACTGAAGCTTTCTTT.

A word on this clone: Other DNA sequences in this specimen translate into the identical CDR3. This rearrangement joins TRBV7-9 to TRBJ1-1, with TRBD1 matching over 7 bases. The CDR3 sequence is 14 residues long. Germline V gives CDR1 SEHNR, CDR2 FQNEAQ (reference sequence). The V segment lost 1 base and the J segment 4 bases; nucleotides outside the gene matches: 3. CDR3 nucleotide sequence: TGTGCCAGCAGCTTAGAGGGGGCCAGCACTGAAGCTTTCTTT. It translates to CASSLEGASTEAFF.

This clone was seen once. The V and J genes are TRBV5-1 and TRBJ2-1; D is possibly TRBD2 (7 bases). The CDR3 runs to 15 residues. Germline CDR1 is SGHRS and CDR2 is YFSETQ. V was pared by 2 bases and J by 6 bases, with 15 bases between. CDR3: CASSLGQTGGNEQFF. The DNA of the CDR3 is TGCGCCAGCAGCTTAGGACAGACGGGGGGCAATGAGCAGTTCTTC.

The chain links TRBV2 to TRBJ1-1; possibly TRBD1 for D (6 bases). This CDR3 comprises 14 residues. Per germline, CDR1 SNHLY and CDR2 FYNNEI. V lost 7 bases and J 5 bases, leaving 17 bases between the germline ends. CDR3 bases: TGTGCCAGCACCAGGGAGGGGGGTGAAACTGAAGCTTTCTTT. Its translation is CASTREGGETEAFF. The variable domain in full, with the rest retrieved from reference TRBV2 and TRBJ1-1, is EPEVTQTPSHQVTQMGQEVILRCVPISNHLYFYWYRQILGQKVEFLVSFYNNEISEKSEIFDDQFSVERPDGSNFTLKIRSTKLEDSAMYFCASTREGGETEAFFGQGTRLTVV.

This chain uses TRBV28 with TRBJ2-1; TRBD1 matches at 10 bases. The CDR3 has 15 amino acids. The trim removed 4 bases at V and 5 bases at J, leaving 5 bases unmatched. Germline loops: CDR1 MDHEN, CDR2 SYDVKM. The CDR3 bases are TGTGCCAGCAGTTGGGGACAGGGGATGCACAATGAGCAGTTCTTC. This codes for CASSWGQGMHNEQFF.

This CDR3 is CASSDRTGGNYGYTF. The CDR3 DNA follows: TGTGCCAGCAGCGACCGGACAGGGGGCAACTATGGCTACACCTTC. The J gene is TRBJ1-2, the V gene TRBV6-5; the match to TRBD1 covers 11 bases. The CDR3 consists of 15 residues. The ends lost 6 bases at V and 2 bases at J; junction bases unmatched: 5. The germline CDR1 and CDR2 sequences are MNHEY and SVGAGI.

The DNA of the CDR3 is TGTGCCAGCAGTTTATACGGGACAGGGTACGAGCAGTACTTC. It translates to CASSLYGTGYEQYF. The chain carries TRBV27 and TRBJ2-7; 9 bases align to TRBD1. The CDR3 runs to 14 residues. V shed 1 base, J shed 4 bases, and the junction held 2 bases outside the gene matches. Germline CDR1 reads MNHEY; CDR2 reads SMNVEV (reference sequence).

The CDR3 region has the DNA TGTGCCACCAGTAGAGCTCTGGCGGGAGGGAGAGAGACCCAGTACTTC. This encodes CATSRALAGGRETQYF. The chain combines TRBV24-1 with TRBJ2-5, with 9 bases identical to TRBD2. Germline V gene lookup returns CDR1 KGHDR and CDR2 SFDVKD. This CDR3 has 16 residues. The V segment lost 6 bases and the J segment 4 bases; nucleotides outside the gene matches: 11.

The chain uses TRBV7-9 and TRBJ1-2; D gene ambiguous. The CDR3 is 13 amino acids. The V end lost 1 base, the J end lost 5 bases, and 8 bases lay between the germline ends. The V gene's germline CDR1 is SEHNR and CDR2 FQNEAQ (reference sequence). CDR3 sequence (DNA): TGTGCCAGCAGCTTAGGTTCCGGGTATGGCTACACCTTC. As protein: CASSLGSGYGYTF.

The V gene is TRBV28, the J gene TRBJ1-4; 11 nucleotides match TRBD1. Germline CDR1 is MDHEN and CDR2 is SYDVKM. V lost 5 bases and J lost 11; bases outside the gene matches: 4. The CDR3 runs to 13 residues. Written as DNA, the CDR3 is TGTGCCAGCAGTAGAGGACAGGGGGCGAAACTGTTTTTT. Protein: CASSRGQGAKLFF.

The chain recombines TRBV5-4 with TRBJ2-2; 9 bases map to TRBD2. The CDR3 is made up of 15 amino acids. Trimming took 4 bases from V and 3 from J; bases not matched to a gene: 4. Germline values: CDR1 SGHNT, CDR2 YYREEE (reference sequence). CDR3 sequence (DNA): TGTGCCAGCAGCGTACGCGGGAGGGACACCGGGGAGCTGTTTTTT. Translation: CASSVRGRDTGELFF.

The V call is TRBV15, the J call TRBJ1-1, with 11 nucleotides matching TRBD1. The CDR3 totals 15 residues. Germline V gives CDR1 LNHNV, CDR2 YYDKDF (reference sequence). Trimming cost V 1 base and J 4 bases; bases outside gene matches: 2. The CDR3 here is CATSRGGQGGTEAFF. DNA of the CDR3: TGTGCCACCAGCAGAGGGGGACAGGGGGGCACTGAAGCTTTCTTT.

The CDR3 nucleotides read TGTGCCAGCAGTTACTCTTGGACGGGAAATGAGCAGTTCTTC. Protein product: CASSYSWTGNEQFF. This chain links TRBV6-5 with TRBJ2-1; D may be TRBD2 (5 bases). Germline V gene sequence: CDR1 MNHEY, CDR2 SVGAGI. This CDR3 spans 14 amino acids. Trimming removed 0 bases at V and 7 bases at J, with 10 bases between.